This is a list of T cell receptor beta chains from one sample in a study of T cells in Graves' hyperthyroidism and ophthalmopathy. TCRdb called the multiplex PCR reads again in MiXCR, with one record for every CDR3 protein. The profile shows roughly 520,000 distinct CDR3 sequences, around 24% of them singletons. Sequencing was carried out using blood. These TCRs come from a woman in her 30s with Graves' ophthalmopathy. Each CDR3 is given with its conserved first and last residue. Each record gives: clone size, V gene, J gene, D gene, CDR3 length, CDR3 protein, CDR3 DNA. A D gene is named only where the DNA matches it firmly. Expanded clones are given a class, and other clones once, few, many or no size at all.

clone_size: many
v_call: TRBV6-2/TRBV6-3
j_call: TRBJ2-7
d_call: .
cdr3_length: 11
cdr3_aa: CASRTNYEQYF
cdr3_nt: TGTGCCAGCAGGACGAACTACGAGCAGTACTTC

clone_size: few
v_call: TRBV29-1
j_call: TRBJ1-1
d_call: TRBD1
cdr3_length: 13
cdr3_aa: CSDGTGANTEAFF
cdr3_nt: TGCAGTGATGGAACAGGGGCTAACACTGAAGCTTTCTTT

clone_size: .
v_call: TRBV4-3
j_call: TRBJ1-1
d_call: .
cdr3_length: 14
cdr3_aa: CASSQARHSTEAFF
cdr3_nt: TGCGCCAGCAGCCAAGCAAGACACAGCACTGAAGCTTTCTTT

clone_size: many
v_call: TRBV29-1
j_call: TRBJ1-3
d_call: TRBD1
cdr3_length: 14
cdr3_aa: CSVEGTGTGNTIYF
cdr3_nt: TGCAGCGTTGAAGGGACAGGGACTGGAAACACCATATATTTT

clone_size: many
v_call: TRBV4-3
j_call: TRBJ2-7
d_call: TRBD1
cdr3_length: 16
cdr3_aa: CASSQEFGTASYEQYF
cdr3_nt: TGCGCCAGCAGCCAAGAGTTCGGGACAGCCTCCTACGAGCAGTACTTC

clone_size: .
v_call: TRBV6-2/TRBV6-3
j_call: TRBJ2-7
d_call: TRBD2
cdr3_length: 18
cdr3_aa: CASRPTRSSGRTGWEQYF
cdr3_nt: TGTGCCAGCAGACCCACGCGATCTAGCGGGAGGACCGGGTGGGAGCAGTACTTC

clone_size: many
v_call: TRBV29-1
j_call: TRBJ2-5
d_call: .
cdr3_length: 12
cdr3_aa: CSVGGATETQYF
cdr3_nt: TGCAGCGTTGGGGGGGCTACGGAGACCCAGTACTTC

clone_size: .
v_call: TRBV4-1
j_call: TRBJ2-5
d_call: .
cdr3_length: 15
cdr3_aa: CASSQGGTVLETQYF
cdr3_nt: TGCGCCAGCAGCCAGGGCGGGACAGTTCTTGAGACCCAGTACTTC

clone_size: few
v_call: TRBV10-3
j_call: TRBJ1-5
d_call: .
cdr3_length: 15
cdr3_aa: CAISESTGRNQPQHF
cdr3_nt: TGTGCCATCAGTGAGTCAACAGGACGCAATCAGCCCCAGCATTTT

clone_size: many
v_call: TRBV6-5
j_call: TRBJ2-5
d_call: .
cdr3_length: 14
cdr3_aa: CASNLDSREETQYF
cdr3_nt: TGTGCCAGCAACCTCGATTCCCGTGAAGAGACCCAGTACTTC

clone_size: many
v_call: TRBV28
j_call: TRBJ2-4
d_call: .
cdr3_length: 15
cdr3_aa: CASSTPDRAKNIQYF
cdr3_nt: TGTGCCAGCAGCACACCTGACAGGGCCAAAAACATTCAGTACTTC

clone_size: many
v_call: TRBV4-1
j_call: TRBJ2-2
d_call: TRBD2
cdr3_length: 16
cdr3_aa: CASSQVAGANTGELFF
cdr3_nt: TGCGCCAGCAGCCAAGTCGCGGGGGCGAACACCGGGGAGCTGTTTTTT

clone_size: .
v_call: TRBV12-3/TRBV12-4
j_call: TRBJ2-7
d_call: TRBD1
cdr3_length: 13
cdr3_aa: CATRQGRTYEQYF
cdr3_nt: TGTGCCACCAGACAGGGTCGAACCTACGAGCAGTACTTC

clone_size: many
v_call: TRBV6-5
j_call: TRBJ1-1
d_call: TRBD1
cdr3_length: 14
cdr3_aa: CASSSPRGSTEAFF
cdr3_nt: TGTGCCAGCAGTTCACCCAGGGGGTCTACTGAAGCTTTCTTT

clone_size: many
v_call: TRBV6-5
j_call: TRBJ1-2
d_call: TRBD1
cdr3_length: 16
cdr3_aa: CASSYDGTEEMDGYTF
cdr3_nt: TGTGCCAGCAGTTACGACGGGACAGAGGAGATGGATGGCTACACCTTC

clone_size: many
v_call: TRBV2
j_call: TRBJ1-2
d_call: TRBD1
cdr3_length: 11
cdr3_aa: CAMPDRGGYTF
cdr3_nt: TGTGCCATGCCTGACAGGGGTGGCTACACCTTC

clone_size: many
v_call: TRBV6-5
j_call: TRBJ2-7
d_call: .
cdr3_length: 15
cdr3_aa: CASSYIREGSYEQYF
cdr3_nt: TGTGCCAGCAGTTACATTCGCGAGGGATCCTACGAGCAGTACTTC

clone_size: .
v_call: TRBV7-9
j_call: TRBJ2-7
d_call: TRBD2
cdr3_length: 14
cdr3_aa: CASSRAGGPDEQYF
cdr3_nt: TGTGCCAGCAGCCGGGCGGGAGGGCCCGACGAGCAGTACTTC

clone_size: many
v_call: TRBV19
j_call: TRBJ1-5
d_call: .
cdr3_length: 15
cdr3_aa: CASSIFAGANQPQHF
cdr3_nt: TGTGCCAGTAGTATATTCGCAGGGGCAAATCAGCCCCAGCATTTT

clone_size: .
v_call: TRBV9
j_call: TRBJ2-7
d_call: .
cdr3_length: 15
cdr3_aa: CASIVDGGPPREQYF
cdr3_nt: TGTGCCAGCATCGTAGATGGGGGCCCCCCTCGGGAGCAGTACTTC

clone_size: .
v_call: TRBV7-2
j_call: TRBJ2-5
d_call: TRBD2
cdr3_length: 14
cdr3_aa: CAWSGGLATGTQYF
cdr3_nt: TGTGCCTGGAGTGGGGGACTAGCTACAGGGACCCAGTACTTC

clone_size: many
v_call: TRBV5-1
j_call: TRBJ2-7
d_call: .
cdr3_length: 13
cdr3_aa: CASSGKGASEQYF
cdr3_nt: TGCGCCAGCAGCGGAAAGGGAGCGAGCGAGCAGTACTTC

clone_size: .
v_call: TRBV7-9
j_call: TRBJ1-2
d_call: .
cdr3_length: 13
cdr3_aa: CASSLPGHYGYTF
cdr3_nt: TGTGCCAGCAGCTTACCGGGTCACTATGGCTACACCTTC

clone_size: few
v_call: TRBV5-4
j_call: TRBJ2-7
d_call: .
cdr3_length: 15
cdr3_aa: CASSSRAIPPYEQYF
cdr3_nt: TGTGCCAGCAGTTCCCGGGCAATCCCCCCCTACGAGCAGTACTTC

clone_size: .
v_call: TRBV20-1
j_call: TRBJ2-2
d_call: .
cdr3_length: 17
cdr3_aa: CSARDLLRGEHTGELFF
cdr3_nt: TGCAGTGCTAGAGATCTACTTCGGGGAGAGCACACCGGGGAGCTGTTTTTT

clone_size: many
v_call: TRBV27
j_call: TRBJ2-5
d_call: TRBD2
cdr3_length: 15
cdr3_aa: CASKPLERGKETQYF
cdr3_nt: TGTGCCAGCAAACCTCTCGAGCGGGGCAAAGAGACCCAGTACTTC

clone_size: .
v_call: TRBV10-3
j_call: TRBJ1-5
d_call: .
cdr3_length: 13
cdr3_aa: CAISSGTNQPQHF
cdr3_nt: TGTGCCATCAGCAGCGGGACCAATCAGCCCCAGCATTTT

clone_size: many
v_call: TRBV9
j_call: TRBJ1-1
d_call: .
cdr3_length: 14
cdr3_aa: CASSVLPSPGEAFF
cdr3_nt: TGTGCCAGCAGCGTGTTACCCTCCCCGGGTGAAGCTTTCTTT

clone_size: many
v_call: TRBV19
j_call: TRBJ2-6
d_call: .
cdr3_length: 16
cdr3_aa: CASSLDGSGGANVLTF
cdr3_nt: TGTGCCAGTAGTTTGGACGGTTCGGGAGGGGCCAACGTCCTGACTTTC

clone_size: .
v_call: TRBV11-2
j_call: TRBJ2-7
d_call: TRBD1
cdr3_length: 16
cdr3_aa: CASSLVGGQFSYEQYF
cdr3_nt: TGTGCCAGCAGCTTAGTAGGGGGACAGTTCTCCTACGAGCAGTACTTC

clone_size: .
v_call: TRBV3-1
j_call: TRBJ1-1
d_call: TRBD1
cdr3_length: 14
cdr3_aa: CASSHAGGWTEAFF
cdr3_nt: TGTGCCAGCAGCCATGCAGGGGGATGGACTGAAGCTTTCTTT

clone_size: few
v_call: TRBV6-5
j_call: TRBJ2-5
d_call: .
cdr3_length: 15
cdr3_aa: CASSYSNPGRETQYF
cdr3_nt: TGTGCCAGCAGTTACTCGAACCCGGGGCGGGAGACCCAGTACTTC

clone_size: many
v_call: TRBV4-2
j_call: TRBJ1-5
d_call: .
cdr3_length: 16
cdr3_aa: CASSQGTGASNQPQHF
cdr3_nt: TGTGCCAGCAGCCAAGGGACGGGGGCCAGCAATCAGCCCCAGCATTTT

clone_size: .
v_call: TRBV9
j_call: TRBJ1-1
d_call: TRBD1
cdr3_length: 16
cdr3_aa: CASSLGYRGLNTEAFF
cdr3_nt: TGTGCCAGCAGCCTTGGCTACAGGGGCCTGAACACTGAAGCTTTCTTT

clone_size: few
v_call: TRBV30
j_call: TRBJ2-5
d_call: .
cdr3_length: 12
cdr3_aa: CAWGQLQETQYF
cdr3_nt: TGTGCCTGGGGACAACTCCAAGAGACCCAGTACTTC

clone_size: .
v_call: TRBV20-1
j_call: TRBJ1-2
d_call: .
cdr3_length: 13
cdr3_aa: CSARVGVSYGYTF
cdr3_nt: TGCAGTGCTAGAGTGGGGGTTAGCTATGGCTACACCTTC

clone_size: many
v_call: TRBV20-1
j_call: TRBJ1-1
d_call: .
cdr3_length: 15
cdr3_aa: CSVPASFSSGAEAFF
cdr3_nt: TGCAGTGTCCCAGCATCCTTTTCTTCGGGCGCTGAAGCTTTCTTT

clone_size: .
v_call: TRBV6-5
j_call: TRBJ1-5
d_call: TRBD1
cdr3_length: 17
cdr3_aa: CASSYSRGTGGNQPQHF
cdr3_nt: TGTGCCAGCAGTTACTCGAGAGGGACAGGGGGCAATCAGCCCCAGCATTTT

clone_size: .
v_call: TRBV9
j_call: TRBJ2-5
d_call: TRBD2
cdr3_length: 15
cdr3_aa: CASSVVGGAPETQYF
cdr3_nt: TGTGCCAGCAGCGTAGTCGGGGGGGCCCCAGAGACCCAGTACTTC

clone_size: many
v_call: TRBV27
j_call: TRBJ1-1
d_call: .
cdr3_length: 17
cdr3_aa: CASSFGGYRSLNTEAFF
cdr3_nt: TGTGCCAGCAGTTTCGGGGGTTATCGCTCTTTGAACACTGAAGCTTTCTTT

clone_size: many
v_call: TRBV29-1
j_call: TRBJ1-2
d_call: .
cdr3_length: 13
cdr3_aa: CSVDPKGGDGYTF
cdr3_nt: TGCAGCGTAGACCCAAAGGGGGGCGATGGCTACACCTTC

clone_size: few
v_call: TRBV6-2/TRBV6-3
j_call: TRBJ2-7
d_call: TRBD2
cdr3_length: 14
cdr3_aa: CASSYSTSAYEQYF
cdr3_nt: TGTGCCAGCAGTTACTCGACTAGCGCCTACGAGCAGTACTTC